A single sample is the source of the 8 T cell receptor beta chains below, sequenced in a study of T-cell reconstitution after alpha-beta-depleted transplantation in children. Unique molecular identifiers featured in how the TCRbeta library was prepared. In TCRdb, the PCR reads were re-called with MiXCR into one record per CDR3 protein. The data show about 610,000 distinct CDR3 sequences, with roughly 10% seen just once and less than 5% held by the top ten. The input for sequencing was PBMCs from the stem cell graft donor, taken from the stem cell graft. The receptors were gathered from a human donor who donated a stem cell graft to a child with acute myeloid leukemia.

Many counts were recorded for this clonotype. The J gene is TRBJ2-1, the V gene TRBV6-2 or TRBV6-3; D is undetermined. The germline CDR1 and CDR2 sequences are MNHEY and SVGEGT. CDR3 size: 12 residues. V was shortened by 2 bases and J by 6 bases, with 5 bases between the two germline ends. The CDR3 coding sequence is TGTGCCAGCAGTTACGCAAGCAATGAGCAGTTCTTC. Translating gives CASSYASNEQFF.

This clonotype occurred many times. This chain joins TRBV29-1 and TRBJ1-4; D is undetermined. Trimming stripped 1 base from V and 0 bases from J, with 12 bases between. This CDR3 is 16 amino acids long. Looked up from germline, CDR1 is SQVTM and CDR2 is ANQGSEA. The CDR3 sequence is CSVEGQGATTNEKLFF. CDR3 coding DNA: TGCAGCGTTGAAGGGCAAGGCGCTACAACTAATGAAAAACTGTTTTTT.

In nucleotides, the CDR3 is TGTGCCAGCAGCTTAGCGGTGGACTCGAGTCAGCAGTACTTC. It yields the protein CASSLAVDSSQQYF. The gene calls are TRBV7-6 and TRBJ2-7; D perhaps matches TRBD2 (5 bases). Germline CDR1 and CDR2: SGHVS and FNYEAQ. CDR3 length: 14 amino acids. The V end lost 0 bases, the J end lost 8 bases, and 14 bases lay between the germline ends.

This clonotype was detected only a few times. This chain joins TRBV4-2 and TRBJ2-1, with TRBD2 matching 7 bases. CDR1 LGHNA and CDR2 YNFKEQ come from the germline V gene. Trimming cost V 0 bases and J 5 bases; bases outside gene matches: 7. The CDR3 totals 16 residues. CDR3 region: CASSQETGGLDNEQFF. The CDR3 nucleotides read TGTGCCAGCAGCCAAGAGACGGGAGGCCTGGACAATGAGCAGTTCTTC.

This clonotype occurred many times. This rearrangement joins TRBV20-1 to TRBJ2-1; D is perhaps TRBD1 (6 bases). V was trimmed by 5 bases and J by 4 bases, leaving 12 bases between them. The length of the CDR3 is 13 residues. In germline, CDR1 is DFQATT, CDR2 SNEGSKA (reference sequence). In DNA form, the CDR3 reads TGCAGTGCTCTCGAGGACAGATACAATGAGCAGTTCTTC. It yields the protein CSALEDRYNEQFF.

V gene TRBV4-2 combines with J gene TRBJ2-7; no definite D call. The CDR3 has 12 amino acids. Germline assignment: CDR1 LGHNA and CDR2 YNFKEQ. V was cut by 2 bases and J by 2 bases, with 4 bases left in between. The CDR3 spells CASSQNTYEQYF. The CDR3 DNA follows: TGTGCCAGCAGCCAAAATACCTACGAGCAGTACTTC.

This clonotype appeared a few times. The chain employs TRBV2 and TRBJ2-3, with D uncertain. There are 11 residues in the CDR3. CDR1 is SNHLY, CDR2 FYNNEI, per germline. V dropped 11 bases and J dropped 0 bases, with 6 bases sitting between them. CDR3 in DNA: TGTGCCTCGGCTAGCACAGATACGCAGTATTTT. The encoded protein is CASASTDTQYF.

The J gene is TRBJ2-1, the V gene TRBV20-1; 10 bases fit TRBD2. In germline, CDR1 is DFQATT, CDR2 SNEGSKA (reference sequence). This CDR3 region has 16 residues. V trimming: 4 bases; J trimming: 3 bases; junction bases outside the gene matches: 9. DNA for the CDR3: TGCAGTGCTAAGAAAGCGGGAGGGGTGGACTACAATGAGCAGTTCTTC. Protein: CSAKKAGGVDYNEQFF.